This record covers a single T cell receptor (beta chain). Its target is not known. This entry comes from a study of shared clonotypes between healthy human individuals. Study-level findings and limits: Though the depth was large, rarefaction showed that sorted-subset sequencing was incomplete.

The repertoire was sequenced with immunoSEQ multiplex PCR; TCRdb's copy has only in-frame clones and lacks some. The sample carries 2 million to 2.5 million clones, around 95% recorded once. The sample comprised naive CD4+ T cells sorted from blood. Regarding subset: CD45RA+ positively selected. The sequence was obtained from a man younger than 30 in good health.

CDR3 DNA sequence: TGCAGCACCACGGAAAGGGACAGCCCCTACGAGCAGTACTTC. This encodes CSTTERDSPYEQYF. The genes are TRBV29-1 and TRBJ2-7, with 7 bases aligning to TRBD1. J gave up 2 bases and V 8 bases, and 12 bases lay outside the gene matches. Germline lookup yields CDR1 SQVTM and CDR2 ANQGSEA. The CDR3 runs 14 residues.